This T cell receptor beta chain stems from a study of T-cell reconstitution after alpha-beta-depleted transplantation in children. This clonotype has at least ten counts. Molecular barcoding with unique molecular identifiers was used for the TCRbeta library. TCRdb reanalysed the PCR reads using MiXCR and keeps one entry per CDR3 protein. The sample holds about 90,000 distinct CDR3 sequences, 8% to 9% seen once. CDR1 and CDR2 from the germline V gene are LGHNA and YSLEER. V dropped 1 base and J dropped 11; count of bases not matched to a gene: 5. This CDR3 has 12 amino acids. This chain links TRBV4-3 with TRBJ2-7; 7 bases are a match to TRBD2. The sequencing used PBMCs from the stem cell graft donor, collected from the stem cell graft. This TCR derives from a human donor who donated a stem cell graft to a child with congenital amegakaryocytic thrombocytopenia. The CDR3 here is CASSQVGGSKYF. In DNA, the CDR3 is TGCGCCAGCAGCCAAGTCGGCGGGAGTAAGTACTTC.